Listed below are T cell receptor beta chains from one sample, sequenced in a study of OX40 agonist ivuxolimab in advanced cancers. Clones were read by immunoSEQ multiplex PCR, and TCRdb kept only the in-frame ones, dropping some. The sample has approximately 46,000 clones, 77% seen once; the top ten hold around 2.5%. The source material was CD4+ or CD8+ T cells sorted from blood, sampled in a trial of the OX40 agonist ivuxolimab. These receptors originate from an adult with an advanced solid tumor such as melanoma, head and neck, liver or kidney cancer. Each CDR3 is given with its conserved first and last residue. A D gene is named only where the DNA matches it firmly. Rows give clone size only sometimes, using once, few, many, or a class for an expanded clone.

d_call j_call v_call clone_size cdr3_nt cdr3_aa
- TRBJ1-5 TRBV6-5 - TGTGCCAGCAGCCCCCTGTCAACCAATCAGCCCCAGCATTTT CASSPLSTNQPQHF
TRBD1 TRBJ2-7 TRBV5-1 few TGCGCCAGCAGCCACGGACAGGGCGGAAGGAACGAGCAGTACTTC CASSHGQGGRNEQYF
- TRBJ2-5 TRBV2 - TGTGCCAGCAGTGCGGGTTTAGCGGAGACCCAGTACTTC CASSAGLAETQYF
- TRBJ2-2 TRBV5-1 - TGCGCCAGCAGCTTGGGACAGATCACCGGGGAGCTGTTTTTT CASSLGQITGELFF
- TRBJ2-7 TRBV6-1 - TGTGCCAGCAGACTGACTAGTCAAATCTACGAGCAGTACTTC CASRLTSQIYEQYF
TRBD1 TRBJ1-1 TRBV13 - TGTGCCAGCAGCCGCTGGGGACAGGAGGTCATGAACACTGAAGCTTTCTTT CASSRWGQEVMNTEAFF
- TRBJ2-2 TRBV7-7 - TGTGCTAGCAGCTCCTCTCCCATTGGCGGGGAGCTGTTTTTT CASSSSPIGGELFF
TRBD1 TRBJ2-1 TRBV5-4 - TGTGCCAGCAGCGAACGACAGGGAAGCCACAATGAGCAGTTCTTC CASSERQGSHNEQFF
- TRBJ2-7 TRBV6-1 - TGTGCCAGCAGTTCCTCGAGGGGTCCTTACGAGCAGTACTTC CASSSSRGPYEQYF
TRBD1 TRBJ1-1 TRBV5-1 once TGCGCCAGCAGCTTGACAGGGGTGATGAACACTGAAGCTTTCTTT CASSLTGVMNTEAFF
- TRBJ1-1 TRBV5-1 - TGCGCCAGCAGCTTGGGAGCCAGTATGAACACTGAAGCTTTCTTT CASSLGASMNTEAFF
- TRBJ2-2 TRBV10-3 - TGTGCCATCAGCCGGGACACCCGACCCGGGGAGCTGTTTTTT CAISRDTRPGELFF
TRBD2 TRBJ2-7 TRBV27 - TGTGCCAGCAGTTCCCCACAGACTAGCGGGAGATACGAGCAGTACTTC CASSSPQTSGRYEQYF
- TRBJ1-1 TRBV28 once TGTGCCAGCAGTCCGGATATGAACACTGAAGCTTTCTTT CASSPDMNTEAFF
- TRBJ1-5 TRBV6-1 - TGTGCCAGCAGGCGCGGCGGTCGGGACCAGCCCCAGCATTTT CASRRGGRDQPQHF
- TRBJ2-3 TRBV7-9 - TGTGCCAGCAGCTTAATTCAAGATACGCAGTATTTT CASSLIQDTQYF
- TRBJ2-6 TRBV27 - TGTGCCAGCCGCAAGGCAGGAATCGCTTCTGGGGCCAACGTCCTGACTTTC CASRKAGIASGANVLTF
- TRBJ2-2 TRBV6-1 - TGTGCCAGCAGCCGGGAGCCGGGGACCGGGGAGCTGTTTTTT CASSREPGTGELFF
- TRBJ2-1 TRBV20-1 - TGCAGTGCTAAACGGGAGACTGAGCAGTTCTTC CSAKRETEQFF
- TRBJ2-2 TRBV5-6 few TGTGCCAGCAGCTTAGTTGACCGGCGAACCGGGGAGCTGTTTTTT CASSLVDRRTGELFF
- TRBJ2-5 TRBV5-4 - TGTGCCAGCAGCTTGGCCTTACGCACCACGGTGGCGGGGACCCAGTACTTC CASSLALRTTVAGTQYF
- TRBJ2-1 TRBV20-1 few TGCAGTGCTAGAGGGCGGAGTGAGCAGTTCTTC CSARGRSEQFF
- TRBJ2-7 TRBV4-2 - TGTGCCAGCAGCCAAAATGTAGGGTGGGGGTCCTACGAGCAGTACTTC CASSQNVGWGSYEQYF
- TRBJ2-3 TRBV14 - TGTGCCAGCAGCTTTAGGCGGCCCCACACAGATACGCAGTATTTT CASSFRRPHTDTQYF
- TRBJ1-4 TRBV6-1 - TGTGCCACCCGGGGGGGAGGCAGTGCAGAAAAACTGTTTTTT CATRGGGSAEKLFF
- TRBJ1-1 TRBV5-1 - TGCGCCAGCAGATCTCCCGGTCAGACAACGAACACTGAAGCTTTCTTT CASRSPGQTTNTEAFF
- TRBJ2-3 TRBV19 - TGTGCCAGTAGGCCGACACTGGCAGATACGCAGTATTTT CASRPTLADTQYF
- TRBJ1-1 TRBV28 - TGTGCCAGCTGCCCGGGCGGGACCGATGGCACTGAAGCTTTCTTT CASCPGGTDGTEAFF
- TRBJ1-1 TRBV18 once TGTGCCAGCTCAATCACCGAGAACACTGAAGCTTTCTTT CASSITENTEAFF
TRBD2 TRBJ2-7 TRBV6-1 - TGTGCCAGCATTGGGACTAGCAAGTCCTACGAGCAGTACTTC CASIGTSKSYEQYF
- TRBJ1-6 TRBV7-9 - TGTGCCAGCAGCTTAGACGGCGGCAGGGCTAATTCACCCCTCCACTTT CASSLDGGRANSPLHF
- TRBJ2-5 TRBV7-9 - TGTGCCAGCAGCTTATCTCAGGGACAAGAGACCCAGTACTTC CASSLSQGQETQYF
- TRBJ1-1 TRBV9 few TGTGCCAGCAGCGTAGATCAGGGCACTGAAGCTTTCTTT CASSVDQGTEAFF
- TRBJ2-1 TRBV19 - TGTGCCAGTATTCCGGGACACGCCTACAATGAGCAGTTCTTC CASIPGHAYNEQFF
- TRBJ2-1 TRBV19 once TGTGCCAGTAGGGGCTCGGGCGCGGGCTCCTACAATGAGCAGTTCTTC CASRGSGAGSYNEQFF
TRBD1 TRBJ1-2 TRBV6-5 - TGTGCCAGCAGATATGGGGGACAGGGAATCGGTGGCTACACCTTC CASRYGGQGIGGYTF
- TRBJ2-2 TRBV9 - TGTGCCACCACATCCGGGGCGAACACCGGGGAGCTGTTTTTT CATTSGANTGELFF
- TRBJ2-2 TRBV2 - TGTGCCAAGCACGCGTCTCGGGAGAACGGGGAGCTGTTTTTT CAKHASRENGELFF
- TRBJ2-6 TRBV6-5 - TGTGCCAGCAGTTACGGAGGCGATGGGGCCAACGTCCTGACTTTC CASSYGGDGANVLTF
- TRBJ1-1 TRBV5-7 - TGTGCCAGCAGCCCGGGGGGGGTAGGCGCTGAAGCTTTCTTT CASSPGGVGAEAFF
TRBD1 TRBJ2-2 TRBV5-1 - TGCGCCAGCAGCGTACAACAGGGGTCCGGGGAGCTGTTTTTT CASSVQQGSGELFF
- TRBJ1-1 TRBV6-5 - TGTGCCAGCAGTTACTCGGGACGGAGAAGCGGCACTGAAGCTTTCTTT CASSYSGRRSGTEAFF
TRBD2 TRBJ2-1 TRBV6-5 - TGTGCCAGCAGTGGGACTAGCATCAATGAGCAGTTCTTC CASSGTSINEQFF
- TRBJ2-7 TRBV6-5 - TGTGCCAGCAGTTACTCGTCCTCGCGTGAGCAGTACTTC CASSYSSSREQYF
- TRBJ1-1 TRBV10-2 - TGCGCCAGCAGCTCCCAGGGAAGGAACACTGAAGCTTTCTTT CASSSQGRNTEAFF
- TRBJ1-2 TRBV28 - TGTGCCAGCAGCCCAAGACAGGCCTACTATGGCTACACCTTC CASSPRQAYYGYTF
TRBD2 TRBJ2-7 TRBV5-4 few TGTGCCAGCAGCTTCGGGACTAGCGGAATGTACGAGCAGTACTTC CASSFGTSGMYEQYF
- TRBJ2-7 TRBV5-6 - TGTGCCAGCAGCAAGACTAGAGTCTCCTACGAGCAGTACTTC CASSKTRVSYEQYF
- TRBJ2-7 TRBV6-1 - TGTGCCAGCAGTTCAGGGGTGGAGCAGTACTTC CASSSGVEQYF
TRBD2 TRBJ2-1 TRBV30 once TGTGCCTGGAGTGTCACCGGGACTAATGGTGATGAGCAGTTCTTC CAWSVTGTNGDEQFF
- TRBJ2-3 TRBV11-3 - TGTGCCAGCAGCTTAGGAGTGCGGGCCACAGATACGCAGTATTTT CASSLGVRATDTQYF
- TRBJ2-1 TRBV7-3 - TGTGCCAGCAGCTTAAGGGGCTACTACAATGAGCAGTTCTTC CASSLRGYYNEQFF
- TRBJ1-2 TRBV5-1 - TGCGCCAGCAGCTCCACGGGACAACCTTTGAAAGGCTACACCTTC CASSSTGQPLKGYTF
TRBD1 TRBJ1-4 TRBV18 - TGTGCCAGCACATCGGACAGGGGAGGTGAAAAACTGTTTTTT CASTSDRGGEKLFF
TRBD1 TRBJ2-1 TRBV7-6 - TGTGCCAGCAGCTCATGGGGACAGGGCGACCATGAGCAGTTCTTC CASSSWGQGDHEQFF
TRBD2 TRBJ2-1 TRBV5-1 - TGCGCCAGCAGCCTACTAGGTAGCGGGAGCCATGAGCAGTTCTTC CASSLLGSGSHEQFF
- TRBJ2-7 TRBV14 - TGTGCCAGCAGCCACACCCGGGACAAGGGGTCCTACGAGCAGTACTTC CASSHTRDKGSYEQYF